Below, one TCR beta chain is given with its context. Antigen specificity is unknown. cDNA libraries of TCR beta carried unique molecular identifiers. TCRdb used MiXCR to reprocess the PCR reads, holding one entry per CDR3 protein. This table has about 210,000 distinct CDR3 sequences, roughly 30% appearing once. This entry comes from a study of post-analysis software for immune sequencing data. About the study: Relapsing-remitting, secondary progressive and progressive-relapsing multiple sclerosis courses were included. Points from the study as a whole: Those samples that were prepared in the same batch co-clustered strongly by F measure. For normalized Chao1 diversity, multiple sclerosis patients scored significantly lower than controls did.

This receptor was obtained from a girl aged 2-17 years with multiple sclerosis. Sequenced input: blood.

CDR3 amino acids: CASRRQTGQGSNEQFF. Written as DNA, the CDR3 is TGTGCCAGCAGACGACAGACGGGACAGGGGTCGAATGAGCAGTTCTTC. V gene TRBV6-2 or TRBV6-3 combines with J gene TRBJ2-1; 10 nucleotides line up with TRBD1. Germline V lookup: CDR1 MNHEY, CDR2 SVGEGT. This CDR3 is built from 16 residues. V dropped 6 bases and J dropped 7; count of bases not matched to a gene: 12.